This entry describes one T cell receptor (beta chain). Its antigen is unknown. Germline CDR1 reads SEHNR; CDR2 reads FQNEAQ (reference sequence). This CDR3 has 17 residues. Unmatched junction bases numbered 6, after V lost 4 bases and J lost 2 bases. The data were obtained in a study of CD8+ T cells in alopecia areata. Regarding the study as a whole: Scalp clonality, along with expanded CD8+ clones among the top 100, was significantly decreased by tofacitinib.

Treatment of the sample: oral pan-JAK inhibitor, 5-10 mg twice daily. Sequencing templates came from extracted RNA that was reverse transcribed into cDNA. Clones were read by immunoSEQ multiplex PCR, and TCRdb kept only the in-frame ones, dropping some. The sample lists about 180,000 clones, 40% to 55% seen once, with roughly 9.1% in the top ten. The sample in question was CD8+ T cells sorted from blood, obtained around week 54, from a patient treated with tofacitinib. V is TRBV7-9 and J is TRBJ2-3; 13 nucleotides line up with TRBD2. The clonotype originates from a human donor with alopecia areata. The CDR3 is CASSSGLAGDLTDTQYF. CDR3 nucleotides: TGTGCCAGCAGCTCCGGACTAGCGGGGGACCTCACAGATACGCAGTATTTT.